A single T cell receptor (beta chain) is shown here with its context. Authors' data handling: Quantification of nucleated cells was approximated via reference gene primer amplification. Profiling relied on immunoSEQ multiplex PCR, and the TCRdb table lists in-frame clones only, not all of them. D and trimming were read from the DNA, whereas the V and J calls and clone size are those reported in that table. The sample lists fewer than 400,000 clones, 85% to 90% occurring once. The data are from a study of blood T cell repertoires in COVID-19. Study-level background: Spain, Italy and the United States supplied samples that represented acute and convalescent COVID-19. The cDNA or gDNA used as material had been derived from T cells, B-cell-depleted T cells, or PBMCs.

Clinical history as reported by participants underpinned cohort assignment. Germline V lookup: CDR1 SGHVS, CDR2 FQNEAQ. The V end lost 2 bases, the J end lost 0 bases, and 16 bases lay between the germline ends. The length of the CDR3 is 17 residues. This TCR was sampled from a woman aged 50 to 65 who had recovered from COVID-19. Sequencing was carried out using PBMCs or T cells enriched from blood (not recorded which). The V and J genes are TRBV7-8 and TRBJ1-1; D is ambiguous. The DNA for the CDR3 is TGTGCCAGCAGCTTATCAGCGGCAGGTTGGATGAACACTGAAGCTTTCTTT. Translation: CASSLSAAGWMNTEAFF.